Listed below are T cell receptor beta chains from one sample, sequenced in a study of identical twins. TCRdb analysed the 5' RACE reads with MiXCR anew, one entry per CDR3 protein. Among 500,000 to 650,000 distinct CDR3 sequences listed, around 7.4% were seen once. These data were also reused for a study on yellow fever vaccine responses in identical twins.

Source material: PBMCs. All receptors come from a woman aged 18-30 years in good health. The CDR3 runs from the conserved cysteine through the conserved F or W. A D gene is named only where the DNA matches it firmly. For some rows the clone size is stated as once, few or many, or as a class when expanded; others skip it.

j_call v_call d_call clone_size cdr3_aa cdr3_nt
TRBJ2-7 TRBV5-6 . many CASSFLQGDSYEQYF TGTGCCAGCAGCTTTCTCCAGGGCGACTCCTACGAGCAGTACTTC
TRBJ2-1 TRBV10-3 . . CAARGGDPNEQFF TGTGCCGCCCGAGGGGGAGACCCCAATGAGCAGTTCTTC
TRBJ2-1 TRBV6-5 TRBD2 . CASSYHGTSVYNEQFF TGTGCCAGCAGTTACCACGGGACTAGCGTTTACAATGAGCAGTTCTTC
TRBJ1-2 TRBV27 TRBD1 . CASSLSNTGAAGYTF TGTGCCAGCAGTTTATCCAACACAGGGGCGGCTGGCTACACCTTC
TRBJ1-4 TRBV12-3/TRBV12-4 TRBD1 few CASSKQGSDEKLFF TGTGCCAGCAGTAAACAGGGGAGTGATGAAAAACTGTTTTTT
TRBJ1-4 TRBV19 . . CASTRQARVAEKLFF TGTGCCAGTACCCGACAGGCCAGGGTAGCGGAAAAACTGTTTTTT
TRBJ1-6 TRBV5-1 . . CASSLDLGWPLHF TGCGCCAGCAGCTTGGATCTCGGATGGCCCCTCCACTTT
TRBJ1-5 TRBV12-3/TRBV12-4 . many CASSNPNQPQHF TGTGCCAGCAGTAATCCCAATCAGCCCCAGCATTTT
TRBJ2-2 TRBV12-3/TRBV12-4 . few CASSTGSNRAMGELFF TGTGCCAGCAGTACGGGCTCTAACAGGGCGATGGGGGAGCTGTTTTTT
TRBJ1-1 TRBV3-1 . few CASSQATVTEAFF TGTGCCAGCAGCCAGGCCACAGTCACTGAAGCTTTCTTT
TRBJ2-1 TRBV6-5 TRBD2 many CASSYALLAGAYNEQFF TGTGCCAGCAGTTACGCCCTACTAGCGGGAGCGTACAATGAGCAGTTCTTC
TRBJ1-3 TRBV21-1 . many CASSKQTGNWNTIYF TGTGCCAGCAGCAAACAGACAGGGAATTGGAACACCATATATTTT
TRBJ2-2 TRBV5-1 TRBD1 . CASSPYTGGTGELFF TGCGCCAGCAGTCCCTACACAGGGGGCACCGGGGAGCTGTTTTTT
TRBJ2-1 TRBV4-1 . . CASSQDPTEGDEQFF TGCGCCAGCAGCCAAGACCCGACGGAAGGGGATGAGCAGTTCTTC
TRBJ2-6 TRBV3-1 . many CASSLSSSGANVLTF TGTGCCAGCAGCTTAAGCAGCTCTGGGGCCAACGTCCTGACTTTC
TRBJ2-3 TRBV5-1 . many CASSPVGGRQSTDTQYF TGCGCCAGCAGTCCGGTGGGGGGGCGGCAAAGCACAGATACGCAGTATTTT
TRBJ1-1 TRBV10-1 . . CASNDGNTEAFF TGCGCCAGCAACGATGGGAACACTGAAGCTTTCTTT
TRBJ2-1 TRBV15 . few CATSRGEYNEQFF TGTGCCACCAGCAGGGGAGAGTACAATGAGCAGTTCTTC
TRBJ1-4 TRBV20-1 . many CSARDSAGRQNEKLFF TGCAGTGCTAGAGACTCGGCGGGACGGCAGAATGAAAAACTGTTTTTT
TRBJ2-7 TRBV7-7 . few CASSLGQSSSYEQYF TGTGCCAGCAGCTTAGGGCAGAGTAGCTCCTACGAGCAGTACTTC
TRBJ2-3 TRBV5-1 . . CASTQLGTDTQYF TGCGCCAGCACGCAACTGGGAACAGATACGCAGTATTTT
TRBJ1-2 TRBV11-2 . many CASSSGASTYGYTF TGTGCCAGCAGCTCGGGGGCTTCGACCTATGGCTACACCTTC
TRBJ2-1 TRBV29-1 . . CSGAGDSYNEQFF TGCAGCGGTGCCGGCGACAGCTACAATGAGCAGTTCTTC
TRBJ1-1 TRBV5-1 . . CASSRDGLSKEAFF TGCGCCAGCAGCCGGGACGGATTAAGTAAGGAAGCTTTCTTT
TRBJ2-2 TRBV5-5 TRBD1 once CASSLPGGGVGELFF TGTGCCAGCAGCTTGCCAGGGGGCGGGGTCGGGGAGCTGTTTTTT
TRBJ2-7 TRBV7-2 . . CASSLVTPREQYF TGTGCCAGCAGCTTAGTGACCCCCAGGGAGCAGTACTTC